A single sample gave rise to the 29 T cell receptor beta chains below, sequenced in a study of graft-versus-host responses after intestinal transplantation. Here immunoSEQ multiplex PCR was the method, and the copy in TCRdb shows in-frame clones only, minus some. Counted here are around 99,000 clones, roughly 91% occurring once; the ten biggest clones make up approximately 2%. Their antigen targets remain unknown. Sequenced material: unstimulated CD8+ T cells sorted from spleen or lymph node cells, taken before intestinal transplant. These receptors originate from a human donor who received an intestinal transplant.

This chain uses TRBV7-2 with TRBJ1-1; D not resolved. The CDR3 has 15 amino acids. V was cut by 5 bases and J by 0 bases, with 13 bases left in between. The germline gives CDR1 SGHTA, CDR2 FQGNSA. CDR3 region: CASSQSLVLNTEAFF. For the CDR3, the DNA is TGTGCCAGCAGCCAAAGTCTAGTCCTGAACACTGAAGCTTTCTTT.

J is TRBJ2-7 and V is TRBV5-1; D not resolved. The CDR3 length is 13 residues. Germline V gives CDR1 SGHRS, CDR2 YFSETQ. The V end was cut by 0 bases, the J end by 2 bases, with 6 bases between. The CDR3, as DNA: TGCGCCAGCAGCTTGGCTCCAGCCTACGAGCAGTACTTC. This sequence encodes CASSLAPAYEQYF.

V gene TRBV10-3 combines with J gene TRBJ2-7, with TRBD2 matching over 10 bases. Germline V gene lookup returns CDR1 ENHRY and CDR2 SYGVKD. V trimming: 0 bases; J trimming: 3 bases; junction bases outside the gene matches: 8. The CDR3 is 17 residues long. Here the CDR3 reads CAISESIGLAENYEQYF. CDR3 coding DNA: TGTGCCATCAGTGAGTCAATCGGACTAGCGGAGAACTACGAGCAGTACTTC.

This clone came up once. The chain is built from TRBV18 and TRBJ2-7; D gene unclear. V was pared by 2 bases and J by 2 bases, with 10 bases between. The length of the CDR3 is 14 residues. CDR1 is KGHSH, CDR2 LQKENI, per germline. The DNA for the CDR3 is TGTGCCAGCTCACCAAAGACTTTTCCCTACGAGCAGTACTTC. Translating it yields CASSPKTFPYEQYF.

The CDR3 is CASSVSWESLGNEQFF. The CDR3 DNA reads as TGTGCCAGCAGCGTCTCCTGGGAGTCCCTAGGCAATGAGCAGTTCTTC. This chain connects TRBV11-2 to TRBJ2-1; the D gene is possibly TRBD2 (5 bases). The germline CDR1 and CDR2 sequences are SGHAT and FQNNGV. The CDR3 covers 16 residues. Deletions cut 5 bases from V and 6 bases from J, with 20 bases between.

The rearrangement joins TRBV4-3 to TRBJ1-2; D is ambiguous. Germline CDR1 is LGHNA and CDR2 is YSLEER. CDR3 length equals 13 residues. V shed 4 bases and J shed 1 base, with 7 bases lying between them. CDR3 region: CASSPTGNYGYTF. The CDR3 nucleotides read TGCGCCAGCAGCCCCACGGGTAACTATGGCTACACCTTC.

V is TRBV13 and J is TRBJ2-2; the D is unclear. The CDR3 loop spans 12 amino acids. CDR1 is PRHDT, CDR2 FYEKMQ, per germline (reference sequence). V was clipped by 5 bases and J by 6 bases, with 7 bases between them. As DNA, the CDR3 is TGTGCCAGCAGCCCCCTCCCCGGGGAGCTGTTTTTT. Protein sequence: CASSPLPGELFF.

This clone has a single count. The genes are TRBV30 and TRBJ1-6, with TRBD1 identical over 7 bases. The CDR3 runs to 15 residues. V lost 0 bases and J lost 7; bases outside the gene matches: 6. CDR1 is GTSNPN, CDR2 SVGIG, per germline (reference sequence). CDR3 residues: CAWSVAPGGNSPLHF. The CDR3 DNA reads as TGTGCCTGGAGTGTCGCCCCAGGGGGAAATTCACCCCTCCACTTT.

The J gene is TRBJ2-7, the V gene TRBV6-6; D is perhaps TRBD2 (6 bases). With 11 bases removed from V and 1 base from J, the gap between germline ends came to 15 bases. The CDR3 extends over 13 amino acids. Germline CDR1 reads MNHNY; CDR2 reads SVGAGI (reference sequence). The CDR3 region has the DNA TGTGCCTCTAACCCCGGAGGGTCCTACGAGCAGTACTTC. Protein: CASNPGGSYEQYF.

This chain links TRBV9 with TRBJ2-2, with 7 bases identical to TRBD2. Germline V gives CDR1 SGDLS, CDR2 YYNGEE. Germline trimming cut 3 bases from V and 0 bases from J; bases unmatched to any gene: 8. The CDR3 has 17 residues. CDR3 nucleotide sequence: TGTGCCAGCAGCGCCTCCTCACGGGGGGCGAACACCGGGGAGCTGTTTTTT. Translated: CASSASSRGANTGELFF.

The gene calls are TRBV25-1 and TRBJ2-7, with D tentatively TRBD2 (5 bases). The germline V gene encodes CDR1 MGHDK and CDR2 SYGVNS. V lost 4 bases to trimming and J lost 7 bases, with 14 bases between them. This CDR3 contains 13 residues. As DNA, the CDR3 is TGTGCCAGCAGTGCGGGCCCTGGCGGGGAGCAGTACTTC. Translating gives CASSAGPGGEQYF.

Comments on this clone: This sample includes further DNA sequences coding for the same CDR3. The chain employs TRBV9 and TRBJ2-1; D not resolved. V dropped 1 base and J dropped 7 bases, with 3 bases sitting between them. Germline V gene lookup returns CDR1 SGDLS and CDR2 YYNGEE. The CDR3 has 11 amino acids. CDR3 bases: TGTGCCAGCAGCGTATCAAATGAGCAGTTCTTC. Protein sequence: CASSVSNEQFF.

This clone was observed once. In DNA form, the CDR3 reads TGTGCCAGCAGCTTAGAGTCCTCGGGCAGGGGCTCCGCGAACTATGGCTACACCTTC. Encoded protein: CASSLESSGRGSANYGYTF. The rearrangement links TRBV7-2 to TRBJ1-2; D is possibly TRBD1 (6 bases). This CDR3 is built from 19 residues. V was clipped by 1 base and J by 2 bases, with 23 bases between them. In germline, CDR1 is SGHTA, CDR2 FQGNSA.

This chain links TRBV2 with TRBJ2-1; the match to TRBD2 covers 9 bases. The CDR3 is made up of 15 amino acids. The ends lost 6 bases at V and 0 bases at J; junction bases unmatched: 3. CDR1 is SNHLY, CDR2 FYNNEI, per germline. In DNA, the CDR3 is TGTGCCAGCAGGCCGACTAGCGGCTCCTACAATGAGCAGTTCTTC. This sequence encodes CASRPTSGSYNEQFF.

The CDR3 DNA sequence: TGTGCCAGCAGCTTAGAAACACAGCGGGGGGCGGCATTCAATGAGCAGTTCTTC. Translated: CASSLETQRGAAFNEQFF. V and J are TRBV7-2 and TRBJ2-1; 9 nucleotides match TRBD2. Germline V gene sequence: CDR1 SGHTA, CDR2 FQGNSA. This CDR3 has 18 residues. The V gene end was trimmed by 1 base and the J gene end by 6 bases; junction bases not matched to a gene: 13.

This chain uses TRBV5-1 with TRBJ2-7, with TRBD1 matching 9 bases. The CDR3 length is 14 residues. Germline V gene sequence: CDR1 SGHRS, CDR2 YFSETQ. The trim removed 4 bases at V and 3 bases at J, leaving 5 bases unmatched. CDR3 nucleotides: TGCGCCAGCAGCACGGGACAGGGAGTCTACGAGCAGTACTTC. Residues: CASSTGQGVYEQYF.

This chain joins TRBV6-6 and TRBJ1-1; no firm D call. CDR3 length: 14 amino acids. Germline lookup yields CDR1 MNHNY and CDR2 SVGAGI (reference sequence). V was trimmed by 0 bases and J by 1 base, leaving 6 bases between them. CDR3: CASSYSGGNTEAFF. The CDR3 region has the DNA TGTGCCAGCAGTTACTCGGGAGGGAACACTGAAGCTTTCTTT.

The genes are TRBV27 and TRBJ2-3; D call uncertain. V was shortened by 6 bases and J by 0 bases, with 7 bases between the two germline ends. CDR3 length: 13 amino acids. CDR1 and CDR2 (germline): MNHEY, SMNVEV (reference sequence). The CDR3 spells CASSPLSTDTQYF. Here the CDR3 DNA reads TGTGCCAGCAGCCCCTTAAGCACAGATACGCAGTATTTT.

This clone was recorded only once. The rearrangement links TRBV30 to TRBJ1-1; a weak D match, TRBD1 (5 bases). The CDR3 consists of 11 residues. The germline V gene has CDR1 GTSNPN and CDR2 SVGIG (reference sequence). V shed 0 bases and J shed 6 bases, with 5 bases lying between them. The CDR3 reads CAWSVGAEAFF. CDR3 DNA sequence: TGTGCCTGGAGTGTAGGGGCTGAAGCTTTCTTT.

This rearrangement joins TRBV9 to TRBJ2-1; possible D gene TRBD1, 6 bases. Trimming left V 3 bases short and J 5 bases short, with 12 bases between. The CDR3 is 14 residues long. The germline CDR1 and CDR2 sequences are SGDLS and YYNGEE. CDR3 loop: CASSGGQLHNEQFF. CDR3 DNA sequence: TGTGCCAGCAGCGGCGGACAGCTACACAATGAGCAGTTCTTC.

The gene calls are TRBV30 and TRBJ2-1; D perhaps matches TRBD2 (5 bases). Germline assignment: CDR1 GTSNPN and CDR2 SVGIG (reference sequence). Trimming left V 1 base short and J 9 bases short, with 13 bases between. The CDR3 covers 13 residues. The CDR3 here is CAWSAIVGGEQFF. The CDR3 DNA follows: TGTGCCTGGAGTGCAATAGTTGGAGGTGAGCAGTTCTTC.

This rearrangement joins TRBV5-6 to TRBJ2-1; TRBD2 matches at 15 bases. V shed 3 bases, J shed 5 bases, and the junction held 6 bases outside the gene matches. From germline, CDR1 is SGHDT and CDR2 YYEEEE. This CDR3 comprises 17 residues. CDR3 DNA sequence: TGTGCCAGCAGCTGGACTAGCGGGGGGGACTTTAACAATGAGCAGTTCTTC. As protein: CASSWTSGGDFNNEQFF.

The chain employs TRBV29-1 and TRBJ1-2, with 7 bases identical to TRBD1. Germline V gene data show CDR1 as SQVTM and CDR2 as ANQGSEA. There are 13 residues in the CDR3. The V segment lost 3 bases and the J segment 4 bases; nucleotides outside the gene matches: 5. CDR3 amino acids: CSVEGTESYGYTF. As DNA, the CDR3 is TGCAGCGTTGAGGGGACAGAGAGCTATGGCTACACCTTC.

This clone was seen only once. One end of the junction fails to match germline, which may point to a read error. The rearrangement links TRBV19 to TRBJ2-2; 7 bases line up with TRBD1. The CDR3 runs to 17 residues. CDR1 is LNHDA, CDR2 SQIVND, per germline (reference sequence). CDR3 loop: CASSKPRQGKNIGELFF. The CDR3 DNA reads as TGTGCCAGTAGTAAGCCGCGACAGGGAAAGAACATCGGGGAGCTGTTTTTT.

The rearrangement joins TRBV7-8 to TRBJ2-3, with D possibly being TRBD1 (7 bases). This CDR3 comprises 15 residues. V was shortened by 5 bases and J by 0 bases, with 12 bases between the two germline ends. The germline V gene has CDR1 SGHVS and CDR2 FQNEAQ. This CDR3 reads CASSPPGGSTDTQYF. CDR3 coding DNA: TGTGCCAGCAGCCCTCCAGGGGGGAGCACAGATACGCAGTATTTT. Supplemented by reference TRBV7-8 and TRBJ2-3, the full variable domain reads GAGVSQSPRYKVAKRGQDVALRCDPISGHVSLFWYQQALGQGPEFLTYFQNEAQLDKSGLPSDRFFAERPEGSVSTLKIQRTQQEDSAVYLCASSPPGGSTDTQYFGPGTRLTVL.

J is TRBJ1-4 and V is TRBV19, with 7 bases lining up with TRBD1. Looked up from germline, CDR1 is LNHDA and CDR2 is SQIVND (reference sequence). CDR3 length equals 19 residues. The ends lost 4 bases at V and 0 bases at J; junction bases unmatched: 14. The chain's CDR3 is CASSTITLQGLSTNEKLFF. The CDR3 bases are TGTGCCAGTAGTACCATCACTTTACAGGGGTTGTCAACTAATGAAAAACTGTTTTTT.

The chain carries TRBV19 and TRBJ2-2; 13 nucleotides line up with TRBD2. The CDR3 length is 16 residues. The trim removed 7 bases at V and 2 bases at J, leaving 4 bases unmatched. Germline-derived CDR1 and CDR2 are LNHDA and SQIVND (reference sequence). The CDR3 sequence is CASTGTSGANTGELFF. The DNA of the CDR3 is TGTGCCAGTACCGGGACTAGCGGGGCTAACACCGGGGAGCTGTTTTTT.

The CDR3 here is CASSVATIGTDTQYF. CDR3 nucleotide sequence: TGTGCCAGCAGCGTAGCTACGATCGGCACAGATACGCAGTATTTT. This chain links TRBV9 with TRBJ2-3; unclear D gene. Germline lookup yields CDR1 SGDLS and CDR2 YYNGEE. This CDR3 spans 15 amino acids. The V end was cut by 0 bases, the J end by 1 base, with 9 bases between.

This clone showed up just once. The chain links TRBV11-3 to TRBJ1-1; no clear D. This CDR3 contains 15 residues. V was pared by 0 bases and J by 3 bases, with 11 bases between. Germline CDR1 reads SGHNT; CDR2 reads YENEEA. CDR3 DNA sequence: TGTGCCAGCAGCTTAGATCATGTGGGAGACACTGAAGCTTTCTTT. It yields the protein CASSLDHVGDTEAFF.